This TCR beta chain was sequenced during a study of cytomegalovirus exposure and HLA in healthy donors. Study-level results: Later analysis identified 16,951 TCR beta sequences associated with HLA alleles, using a false discovery rate threshold of 0.05. Cytomegalovirus association was assigned to more than 150 TCR beta chains. For most subjects, TCR beta sequences were reported to predict HLA-A and HLA-B alleles with accuracy.

PCR employed 60 Vbeta and 13 Jbeta primers. Libraries were prepared by immunoSEQ multiplex PCR; TCRdb keeps only in-frame clonotypes and omits some of them. The sample has about 130,000 clones, 83% seen once. With regard to this clone: What it recognizes is unknown. The junction shows a germline mismatch at one end, possibly a read error.

The CDR3 loop spans 14 amino acids. Germline V gene data show CDR1 as SEHNR and CDR2 as FQNEAQ (reference sequence). The receptor was isolated from a woman in her 40s in good health and CMV-seropositive. Material for sequencing was PBMCs. The genes are TRBV7-9 and TRBJ2-7, with D maybe TRBD1 (5 bases). CDR3 region: CSSSSETESYEQYF. CDR3 nucleotides: TGTTCCAGCAGCTCAGAGACAGAGTCCTACGAGCAGTACTTC.